This T cell receptor beta chain was documented in a study of T cells in Graves' hyperthyroidism and ophthalmopathy. Study at large: Sampling of peripheral blood happened at initial diagnosis, prior to any treatment.

The ends were cut back, 5 bases at V and 4 bases at J, with 14 bases in the middle. The CDR3 totals 14 residues. Germline loops: CDR1 MDHEN, CDR2 SYDVKM. This clonotype came up a few times. Its antigen is not identified. Study-level findings and limits: A 13 V-J model separated ophthalmopathy from stable hyperthyroidism.

It was RNA transcripts that yielded the amplified TCR beta CDR3 regions. The HTBI primer set was used in a first-round RT-PCR of the TCR CDR3. TCRdb reprocessed the multiplex PCR reads via MiXCR and lists one record per CDR3 protein. The data contain some 570,000 distinct CDR3 sequences, more than 15% of them singletons. Reasons for excluding patients were uncontrolled infection, other autoimmune disease, pregnancy or lactation. PBMCs were derived from 10 ml fresh peripheral blood. Material for sequencing was blood. This rearrangement joins TRBV28 to TRBJ2-5; TRBD1 is a possible D gene (6 bases). The receptor was isolated from a woman aged 18 to 35 with Graves' ophthalmopathy. CDR3 DNA: TGTGCCAGCAGTAGTCTCCGGGACACAGAGACCCAGTACTTC. Amino acid sequence: CASSSLRDTETQYF.